Presented here are 17 T cell receptor beta chains from one specimen sequenced in a study of blood T cell repertoires in COVID-19. TCRdb's copy holds only in-frame clones and misses some; the assay was immunoSEQ multiplex PCR. The sample holds 300,000 to 400,000 clones; roughly 90% are singletons and the top ten take more than 7.5%. Sequencing used peripheral blood. The receptors shown here come from a young man with COVID-19, enrolled during active disease.

The chain is built from TRBV19 and TRBJ2-7, with TRBD1 matching 8 bases. Germline CDR1 reads LNHDA; CDR2 reads SQIVND (reference sequence). V lost 5 bases, J lost 0 bases, and 3 bases stayed unmatched. The CDR3 has 14 amino acids. The CDR3 DNA reads TGTGCCAGTAGTCGGACAGGGCCCTCCTACGAGCAGTACTTC. It codes for CASSRTGPSYEQYF.

The CDR3 loop is CASSLDSTGELFF. Here the CDR3 DNA reads TGTGCCAGCAGTTTGGACAGCACCGGGGAGCTGTTTTTT. This rearrangement joins TRBV6-2 or TRBV6-3 to TRBJ2-2; maybe TRBD1 (6 bases). Germline V lookup: CDR1 MNHEY, CDR2 SVGEGT. The CDR3 spans 13 residues. V dropped 4 bases and J dropped 4 bases, with 7 bases sitting between them.

The genes are TRBV4-3 and TRBJ1-6; D call uncertain. Germline V gene data show CDR1 as LGHNA and CDR2 as YSLEER. V was shortened by 1 base and J by 2 bases, with 12 bases between the two germline ends. The CDR3 consists of 17 residues. The CDR3 here is CASSQVQFDPYNSPLHF. CDR3 DNA: TGCGCCAGCAGCCAAGTACAATTTGATCCCTATAATTCACCCCTCCACTTT.

The chain links TRBV6-6 to TRBJ1-1, with D hard to call. This CDR3 region has 14 residues. V dropped 2 bases and J dropped 4 bases, with 11 bases sitting between them. CDR1 is MNHNY, CDR2 SVGAGI, per germline (reference sequence). The CDR3 DNA sequence: TGTGCCAGCAGTTACCTTAAGGCAGGCACTGAAGCTTTCTTT. It specifies CASSYLKAGTEAFF.

The chain links TRBV25-1 to TRBJ1-4, with TRBD1 matching 10 bases. The CDR3 is 15 residues long. The germline gives CDR1 MGHDK, CDR2 SYGVNS. CDR3 nucleotide sequence: TGTGCTGTGGGGGGTTCGACAGGGGGCCGAGAAAAACTGTTTTTT. Translated: CAVGGSTGGREKLFF.

J is TRBJ1-2 and V is TRBV6-2 or TRBV6-3; the match to TRBD1 covers 8 bases. The CDR3 loop spans 18 amino acids. Germline V gene lookup returns CDR1 MNHEY and CDR2 SVGEGT. After removal of 6 bases from V and 0 bases from J, the junction contained 15 bases not matched to a gene. The CDR3 sequence is CASSFGGAGGNPNYGYTF. The CDR3, as DNA: TGTGCCAGCAGCTTCGGCGGTGCAGGGGGCAACCCTAACTATGGCTACACCTTC.

This chain connects TRBV7-3 to TRBJ2-7; the match to TRBD1 covers 9 bases. V lost 2 bases to trimming and J lost 4 bases; unmatched junction nucleotides: 6. This CDR3 is built from 15 residues. Per germline, CDR1 SGHTA and CDR2 FQGTGA. The CDR3 sequence: CASSLGGTGRYEQYF. Here the CDR3 DNA reads TGTGCCAGCAGCTTAGGCGGGACAGGGAGGTACGAGCAGTACTTC.

This clone is a singleton in its sample. The rearrangement links TRBV5-8 to TRBJ2-7, with 10 bases that match TRBD2. J lost 4 bases, V lost 1 base, and 8 bases had no gene match. This CDR3 is built from 16 residues. Looked up from germline, CDR1 is SGHTS and CDR2 is YDEGEE. In DNA, the CDR3 is TGTGCCAGCAGCTTGACATCTAGCGGGAGTAGGTACGAGCAGTACTTC. This sequence encodes CASSLTSSGSRYEQYF.

V gene TRBV28 combines with J gene TRBJ2-3; TRBD1 agrees at 8 bases. The CDR3 loop spans 14 amino acids. Germline V gives CDR1 MDHEN, CDR2 SYDVKM. The junction had 3 bases not matched to a gene; V was cut back by 2 bases and J by 5 bases. The CDR3 protein is CASSLARGQDTQYF. DNA for the CDR3: TGTGCCAGCAGTTTAGCCAGGGGGCAAGATACGCAGTATTTT.

The V and J genes are TRBV4-1 and TRBJ2-2; 8 bases line up with TRBD1. V was pared by 1 base and J by 1 base, with 2 bases of the junction left unmatched. Per the germline V gene, CDR1 is MGHRA and CDR2 is YSYEKL. The CDR3 contains 16 residues. In DNA form, the CDR3 reads TGCGCCAGCAGCCAAGGGGGGACAGGGAACACCGGGGAGCTGTTTTTT. Protein product: CASSQGGTGNTGELFF.

This clone is a singleton in its sample. The chain links TRBV6-2 or TRBV6-3 to TRBJ1-2; 7 positions match TRBD1. CDR1 is MNHEY and CDR2 is SVGEGT in the germline V gene. V lost 0 bases to trimming and J lost 5 bases; unmatched junction nucleotides: 15. The CDR3 runs to 18 residues. CDR3 region: CASSYSIRTGPPWYGYTF. In DNA, the CDR3 is TGTGCCAGCAGTTACTCGATTCGGACAGGACCCCCGTGGTATGGCTACACCTTC.

V is TRBV6-5 and J is TRBJ2-5; 9 bases are a match to TRBD2. Trimming took 0 bases from V and 0 from J; bases not matched to a gene: 2. Germline loops: CDR1 MNHEY, CDR2 SVGAGI. CDR3 length: 16 amino acids. The CDR3 DNA is TGTGCCAGCAGTTACTCGAGCGGGGGGCACCAAGAGACCCAGTACTTC. This sequence encodes CASSYSSGGHQETQYF.

This clone was found a few times. The CDR3 DNA is TGCGCCAGCAGCTATACTAGCGGGGGGGCCTACGAGCAGTACTTC. Protein: CASSYTSGGAYEQYF. V usage is TRBV4-1 and J usage is TRBJ2-7; the match to TRBD2 covers 13 bases. V lost 5 bases, J lost 2 bases, and 3 bases stayed unmatched. Germline-derived CDR1 and CDR2 are MGHRA and YSYEKL. There are 15 residues in the CDR3.

This sequence joins TRBV7-9 and TRBJ2-1; D is possibly TRBD1 (6 bases). CDR1 and CDR2 from the germline V gene are SEHNR and FQNEAQ (reference sequence). The CDR3 has 17 amino acids. Trimming stripped 1 base from V and 3 bases from J, with 16 bases between. The CDR3 region has the DNA TGTGCCAGCAGCTTAGGGTTGTGGGCAGGGGTCTACAATGAGCAGTTCTTC. Translation gives CASSLGLWAGVYNEQFF.

The V call is TRBV28, the J call TRBJ1-2; maybe TRBD1 (6 bases). V shed 10 bases and J shed 6 bases, with 24 bases lying between them. The CDR3 runs 15 residues. CDR1 and CDR2 from the germline V gene are MDHEN and SYDVKM. The CDR3 DNA reads TGTGCCACTTCGTCGGGGGGCGCGTTTGTCGATGGCTACACCTTC. This gives the protein CATSSGGAFVDGYTF.

The J gene is TRBJ2-3, the V gene TRBV4-3; TRBD2 aligns across 13 bases. The CDR3 runs 17 residues. Germline assignment: CDR1 LGHNA and CDR2 YSLEER. V shed 0 bases and J 3 bases; nucleotides not matched to a gene: 3. DNA of the CDR3: TGCGCCAGCAGCCAAGACCGGACTAGCGGGGGAACAGATACGCAGTATTTT. It is translated as CASSQDRTSGGTDTQYF.

This chain joins TRBV18 and TRBJ2-7; tentatively, D is TRBD1 (5 bases). The CDR3 covers 15 residues. Germline loops: CDR1 KGHSH, CDR2 LQKENI. The germline V and J ends were trimmed by 0 bases and 1 base, with 10 bases remaining between them. DNA for the CDR3: TGTGCCAGCTCACCACCTGACAGATTTTCCTACGAGCAGTACTTC. Its protein product is CASSPPDRFSYEQYF.